The 27 T cell receptor beta chains in this list originate from one sample, sequenced in a study of cytomegalovirus exposure and HLA in healthy donors. Primers for the PCR totalled 60 Vbeta and 13 Jbeta. The protocol was immunoSEQ multiplex PCR, while the TCRdb copy is restricted to in-frame clones and leaves out a portion. The sample records about 100,000 clones, more than 65% being singletons. The source material was PBMCs. These receptors were obtained from a woman aged 18-30 years in good health and CMV-seronegative.

The chain is built from TRBV7-2 and TRBJ2-5; TRBD1 aligns across 8 bases. V lost 4 bases, J lost 5 bases, and 0 bases stayed unmatched. The length of the CDR3 is 12 residues. Per the germline V gene, CDR1 is SGHTA and CDR2 is FQGNSA. CDR3 sequence: CASSWTGETQYF. CDR3 coding DNA: TGTGCCAGCAGCTGGACAGGGGAGACCCAGTACTTC.

The chain couples TRBV15 to TRBJ2-6; D possibly corresponds to TRBD1 (5 bases). Per germline, CDR1 LNHNV and CDR2 YYDKDF (reference sequence). The CDR3 contains 16 residues. V lost 6 bases to trimming and J lost 4 bases, with 16 bases between them. This chain's CDR3 is CATREAFDSGANVLTF. The CDR3 region has the DNA TGTGCCACCAGAGAAGCCTTCGACAGCGGGGCCAACGTCCTGACTTTC.

In its sample, this clone was seen once. The gene calls are TRBV6-1 and TRBJ2-5, with TRBD1 matching over 8 bases. Germline loops: CDR1 MNHNS, CDR2 SASEGT. The CDR3 extends over 14 amino acids. The V gene end was trimmed by 7 bases and the J gene end by 1 base; junction bases not matched to a gene: 5. CDR3 amino acids: CASNADRAQETQYF. DNA of the CDR3: TGTGCCAGCAACGCGGACAGGGCCCAAGAGACCCAGTACTTC.

Here the CDR3 reads CAWTDRGRRSDTQYF. CDR3 bases: TGTGCCTGGACCGACAGGGGGCGCAGATCAGATACGCAGTATTTT. The chain uses TRBV30 and TRBJ2-3, with 10 bases that match TRBD1. With V trimmed by 4 bases and J by 4 bases, 8 bases remained unmatched. The germline V gene encodes CDR1 GTSNPN and CDR2 SVGIG (reference sequence). This CDR3 region has 15 residues.

The V and J genes are TRBV4-3 and TRBJ2-2, with 11 positions matching TRBD2. From germline, CDR1 is LGHNA and CDR2 YSLEER. The CDR3 has 18 amino acids. V lost 2 bases to trimming and J lost 4 bases; unmatched junction nucleotides: 9. The CDR3: CASSQWMNSGGATGELFF. The DNA for the CDR3 is TGCGCCAGCAGCCAATGGATGAATAGCGGGGGGGCCACCGGGGAGCTGTTTTTT.

This chain uses TRBV9 with TRBJ1-3; unclear D gene. Deletions cut 0 bases from V and 0 bases from J, with 10 bases between. The CDR3 sequence is 16 residues long. Germline CDR1 SGDLS, CDR2 YYNGEE. CDR3 amino acids: CASSVGSGFSGNTIYF. The DNA of the CDR3 is TGTGCCAGCAGCGTAGGGTCGGGATTCTCTGGAAACACCATATATTTT.

A single count supports this clone. CDR3 residues: CSVDTGGLKNEQFF. In DNA, the CDR3 is TGCAGCGTTGATACCGGGGGGTTAAAGAATGAGCAGTTCTTC. V gene TRBV29-1 combines with J gene TRBJ2-1; 7 bases fit TRBD2. V was clipped by 3 bases and J by 7 bases; unmatched bases: 9. The CDR3 loop spans 14 amino acids. CDR1 and CDR2 from the germline V gene are SQVTM and ANQGSEA.

Only a few counts were recorded for this clone. V usage is TRBV6-1 and J usage is TRBJ1-3; D is undetermined. In germline, CDR1 is MNHNS, CDR2 SASEGT. This CDR3 is built from 14 residues. V lost 6 bases, J lost 5 bases, and 14 bases lay in between. CDR3 protein: CASSGRTGRNTIYF. CDR3 DNA: TGTGCCAGCAGCGGCCGGACTGGGAGAAACACCATATATTTT.

This clone has more than one count but fewer than ten. This chain connects TRBV7-3 to TRBJ2-2; the match to TRBD2 covers 7 bases. The CDR3 extends over 17 amino acids. CDR1 and CDR2 from the germline V gene are SGHTA and FQGTGA. V trimming: 0 bases; J trimming: 4 bases; junction bases outside the gene matches: 8. This CDR3 is CASSLTWSGIGTGELFF. In DNA form, the CDR3 reads TGTGCCAGCAGCTTAACGTGGAGCGGGATAGGCACCGGGGAGCTGTTTTTT.

The gene calls are TRBV7-2 and TRBJ2-7; a possible D gene is TRBD2 (6 bases). CDR3 length: 17 amino acids. The germline CDR1 and CDR2 sequences are SGHTA and FQGNSA. V lost 5 bases, J lost 1 base, and 21 bases lay in between. CDR3 residues: CASSLQEGGPRSYEQYF. The CDR3 DNA follows: TGTGCCAGCAGCCTCCAGGAGGGCGGGCCGAGGTCCTACGAGCAGTACTTC. Looking up the rest from reference TRBV7-2 and TRBJ2-7 gives the full variable domain: GAGVSQSPSNKVTEKGKDVELRCDPISGHTALYWYRQSLGQGLEFLIYFQGNSAPDKSGLPSDRFSAERTGGSVSTLTIQRTQQEDSAVYLCASSLQEGGPRSYEQYFGPGTRLTVT.

This rearrangement joins TRBV4-3 to TRBJ1-5; D remains unclear. Trimming removed 0 bases at V and 9 bases at J, with 9 bases between. CDR3 length equals 13 residues. In germline, CDR1 is LGHNA, CDR2 YSLEER. The CDR3 coding sequence is TGCGCCAGCAGCCAAGATAATTACGGGCCCCAGCATTTT. Translating it yields CASSQDNYGPQHF.

The sample holds one count of this clone. The J gene is TRBJ1-6, the V gene TRBV4-3; unclear D gene. The V end was cut by 6 bases, the J end by 7 bases, with 13 bases between. Per germline, CDR1 LGHNA and CDR2 YSLEER. This CDR3 is 14 amino acids long. DNA for the CDR3: TGCGCCAGCAGTGACGAGACACACAATTCACCCCTCCACTTT. Its translation: CASSDETHNSPLHF.

This clone appeared once. The CDR3 nucleotides read TGTGCCAGCAGTGGTCGGGACAGGGCGTTAGTGAACTATGGCTACACCTTC. It codes for CASSGRDRALVNYGYTF. The chain links TRBV6-1 to TRBJ1-2, with 9 bases matching TRBD1. There are 17 residues in the CDR3. V gave up 4 bases and J gave up 2 bases; unmatched junction bases: 11. Germline V CDR1 and CDR2: MNHNS, SASEGT.

CDR3 in DNA: TGTGCCAGCAGCTCGGGGGGGTGGTACAATGAGCAGTTCTTC. This sequence encodes CASSSGGWYNEQFF. The chain recombines TRBV5-6 with TRBJ2-1, with 8 bases aligning to TRBD2. Germline loops: CDR1 SGHDT, CDR2 YYEEEE. V lost 3 bases and J lost 4; bases outside the gene matches: 3. This CDR3 spans 14 amino acids. The full variable domain, its missing parts supplied by reference TRBV5-6 and TRBJ2-1, is DAGVTQSPTHLIKTRGQQVTLRCSPKSGHDTVSWYQQALGQGPQFIFQYYEEEERQRGNFPDRFSGHQFPNYSSELNVNALLLGDSALYLCASSSGGWYNEQFFGPGTRLTVL.

This clone has just one count. The J gene is TRBJ2-1, the V gene TRBV7-3; 14 bases align to TRBD2. The CDR3 has 15 amino acids. The J segment lost 13 bases and the V segment lost 4 bases, leaving 9 bases of the junction unmatched. Germline V gene sequence: CDR1 SGHTA, CDR2 FQGTGA. CDR3: CASSSLRTSGRTQFF. The CDR3 DNA reads as TGTGCCAGCAGCTCCCTCCGGACTAGCGGGAGGACCCAGTTCTTC. The full variable domain, rest sourced from reference TRBV7-3 and TRBJ2-1, is GAGVSQTPSNKVTEKGKYVELRCDPISGHTALYWYRQSLGQGPEFLIYFQGTGAADDSGLPNDRFFAVRPEGSVSTLKIQRTERGDSAVYLCASSSLRTSGRTQFFGPGTRLTVL.

This chain joins TRBV5-1 and TRBJ2-2; the D gene is possibly TRBD1 (5 bases). From germline, CDR1 is SGHRS and CDR2 YFSETQ. The ends were cut back, 4 bases at V and 6 bases at J, with 16 bases in the middle. This CDR3 has 15 amino acids. CDR3 sequence (DNA): TGCGCCAGCAGCCCCCAGCAGACAGCCTCCGGGGAGCTGTTTTTT. This translates into CASSPQQTASGELFF.

The chain combines TRBV29-1 with TRBJ2-1; 9 bases map to TRBD2. Germline-derived CDR1 and CDR2 are SQVTM and ANQGSEA. After removal of 5 bases from V and 6 bases from J, the junction contained 20 bases not matched to a gene. The CDR3 consists of 18 residues. The CDR3 loop reads CSVRGGAWASLLGNEQFF. CDR3 DNA: TGCAGCGTTCGCGGGGGGGCATGGGCATCCCTATTAGGCAATGAGCAGTTCTTC.

This sequence joins TRBV4-1 and TRBJ2-5, with D possibly TRBD1 on 5 matching bases. The J call may be incorrect, as the DNA end agrees better with TRBJ2-7. CDR1 MGHRA and CDR2 YSYEKL come from the germline V gene. This CDR3 contains 14 residues. CDR3 sequence (DNA): TGCGCCAGCAGCCAAGGACAGCAATACTACGAGCAGTACTTC. Translated: CASSQGQQYYEQYF.

The genes are TRBV7-2 and TRBJ2-2, with unresolved D. There are 14 residues in the CDR3. Trimming pared 5 bases from V and 4 bases from J, leaving 11 bases between. In germline, CDR1 is SGHTA, CDR2 FQGNSA. The CDR3 is CASSRSHSTGELFF. In DNA, the CDR3 is TGTGCCAGCAGCCGAAGCCACAGCACCGGGGAGCTGTTTTTT.

This clone showed up just once. The genes are TRBV19 and TRBJ2-1; 14 nucleotides align to TRBD2. CDR3 length: 17 amino acids. V was clipped by 4 bases and J by 4 bases; unmatched bases: 6. The V gene's germline CDR1 is LNHDA and CDR2 SQIVND (reference sequence). CDR3 in amino acids: CASSSGTSGGVYNEQFF. The CDR3 region has the DNA TGTGCCAGTAGTAGTGGGACTAGCGGGGGTGTATACAATGAGCAGTTCTTC.

This sequence joins TRBV28 and TRBJ2-7, with 8 bases aligning to TRBD1. Germline trimming cut 6 bases from V and 1 base from J; bases unmatched to any gene: 11. Per the germline V gene, CDR1 is MDHEN and CDR2 is SYDVKM. This CDR3 comprises 16 residues. The CDR3 spells CASRGRRGTGSYEQYF. CDR3 DNA: TGTGCCAGCAGAGGCCGGAGGGGGACAGGTTCCTACGAGCAGTACTTC.

This clone was detected a few times. The chain recombines TRBV6-4 with TRBJ2-1, with TRBD2 matching over 10 bases. Germline CDR1 MRHNA, CDR2 SNTAGT. The CDR3 has 16 amino acids. Trimming took 6 bases from V and 6 from J; bases not matched to a gene: 11. The CDR3: CASSRAGTSVINEQFF. In DNA, the CDR3 is TGTGCCAGCAGCCGGGCCGGGACTAGCGTTATCAATGAGCAGTTCTTC.

The rearrangement uses TRBV5-1 and TRBJ2-3, with a weak D call TRBD1 (5 bases). This CDR3 has 14 amino acids. V gave up 4 bases and J gave up 1 base, with 10 bases separating them. CDR1 is SGHRS and CDR2 is YFSETQ in the germline V gene. The CDR3 DNA reads as TGCGCCAGCAGCGCAGGGTCCGGCACAGATACGCAGTATTTT. This codes for CASSAGSGTDTQYF.

This clone was found once. The rearrangement uses TRBV10-3 and TRBJ2-1; D possibly corresponds to TRBD2 (5 bases). Trimming took off 0 bases at V and 7 bases at J, with 13 bases between the two ends. The CDR3 spans 15 residues. The V gene's germline CDR1 is ENHRY and CDR2 SYGVKD. CDR3 in amino acids: CAISESAGLQNEQFF. The CDR3, as DNA: TGTGCCATCAGTGAGTCTGCGGGCCTACAGAATGAGCAGTTCTTC.

This chain uses TRBV13 with TRBJ1-2; TRBD1 aligns across 7 bases. J lost 3 bases, V lost 0 bases, and 1 base had no gene match. The CDR3 spans 14 residues. CDR1 and CDR2 (germline): PRHDT, FYEKMQ (reference sequence). CDR3 sequence reads: CASSLGQGYYGYTF. CDR3 DNA sequence: TGTGCCAGCAGCTTAGGACAGGGGTACTATGGCTACACCTTC.

CDR3 coding DNA: TGTGCCAGTCTGCGGGGTCAGGGAGGTACCGGGGAGCTGTTTTTT. This sequence encodes CASLRGQGGTGELFF. V is TRBV19 and J is TRBJ2-2; possible D gene TRBD2, 6 bases. The CDR3 has 15 residues. V was pared by 8 bases and J by 5 bases, with 18 bases between. Germline CDR1 and CDR2: LNHDA and SQIVND (reference sequence).

The chain links TRBV19 to TRBJ1-1; TRBD1 agrees at 10 bases. The ends lost 5 bases at V and 6 bases at J; junction bases unmatched: 21. The germline gives CDR1 LNHDA, CDR2 SQIVND (reference sequence). CDR3 size: 19 residues. CDR3 residues: CASSSGTGEAEGFFAEAFF. In DNA form, the CDR3 reads TGTGCCAGTAGTTCCGGGACAGGGGAGGCCGAAGGATTTTTTGCTGAAGCTTTCTTT.